Following are 14 T cell receptor beta chains from one sample sequenced in a study of CD8+CD57+ T cells in acquired aplastic anemia. Genomic DNA templated the TCR beta VDJ and CDR3 profiling. TCRdb reprocessed the reads via MiXCR and lists one record per CDR3 protein. The sample lists roughly 150,000 distinct CDR3 sequences, around half occurring once. Whoever was chosen for sequencing had shown CD8+CD57+ cell expansion by flow cytometry. The sequencing input was sorted CD4+, CD8+, or CD8+CD57+ T cells (not recorded which) from PBMCs. The receptors originated from a human donor with aplastic anemia.

Worth noting for this clonotype: One end of the junction varies from germline; a read error may be responsible. The rearrangement uses TRBV20-1 and TRBJ1-2; D is possibly TRBD1 (5 bases). This CDR3 is 11 amino acids long. CDR1 and CDR2 from the germline V gene are DFQATT and SNEGSKA (reference sequence). CDR3 loop: CSAGRGNGYTF. CDR3 DNA: TGCAGTGCCGGCCGGGGGAATGGCTATACCTTC.

V is TRBV6-4 and J is TRBJ1-2; 9 nucleotides agree with TRBD1. CDR1 is MRHNA and CDR2 is SNTAGT in the germline V gene. The CDR3 covers 15 residues. The junction had 3 bases not matched to a gene; V was cut back by 3 bases and J by 1 base. CDR3 nucleotides: TGTGCCAGCAGTGAATGGGGACAGGGTAACTATGGCTACACCTTC. Translation gives CASSEWGQGNYGYTF.

This clonotype was seen only once. This may come from a read error, since a much larger clone is one base off. The rearrangement uses TRBV11-3 and TRBJ1-1, with 10 bases lining up with TRBD1. The trim removed 5 bases at V and 3 bases at J, leaving 3 bases unmatched. The CDR3 runs to 14 residues. Germline V gene lookup returns CDR1 SGHNT and CDR2 YENEEA. The chain's CDR3 is CASSKGQGHTEAFF. CDR3 DNA: TGTGCCAGCAGCAAGGGACAGGGGCACACTGAAGCTTTCTTT.

On this clonotype: Mismatch with germline at one junction end may stem from a read error. V and J are TRBV7-2 and TRBJ2-3, with 10 bases matching TRBD2. The CDR3 runs 16 residues. Germline assignment: CDR1 SGHTA and CDR2 FQGNSA. The CDR3 is CASSRLLAGIANTQYF. DNA for the CDR3: TGCGCCAGCAGCCGCCTACTAGCGGGAATTGCGAATACGCAGTATTTT.

The sample holds a few counts of this clonotype. The rearrangement links TRBV7-9 to TRBJ1-1; 7 nucleotides line up with TRBD1. Per germline, CDR1 SEHNR and CDR2 FQNEAQ (reference sequence). V trimming: 5 bases; J trimming: 7 bases; junction bases outside the gene matches: 4. The CDR3 consists of 12 residues. The CDR3 loop is CASSPAGGEAFF. The CDR3, as DNA: TGTGCCAGCAGCCCGGCAGGGGGTGAAGCTTTCTTT.

V and J are TRBV12-3 or TRBV12-4 and TRBJ2-2; D possibly corresponds to TRBD1 (6 bases). V shed 4 bases and J shed 10 bases, with 16 bases lying between them. This CDR3 comprises 14 residues. CDR3: CASSSTGTPAELFF. DNA for the CDR3: TGTGCCAGCAGTTCGACGGGGACACCGGCGGAGCTGTTTTTT.

This clonotype was counted many times. This chain connects TRBV9 to TRBJ2-7, with 9 bases matching TRBD1. The V and J ends lost 4 bases and 8 bases, in that order; junction bases with no gene match: 10. The V gene's germline CDR1 is SGDLS and CDR2 YYNGEE. This CDR3 is 14 amino acids long. CDR3 in DNA: TGTGCCAGCAGCCTCGACCCGGGACAGGGTCAGCAGTACTTC. The encoded protein is CASSLDPGQGQQYF.

The table lists this clonotype with many counts. The chain links TRBV9 to TRBJ2-7; 12 bases line up with TRBD2. The CDR3 spans 17 residues. Trimming at V came to 0 bases and at J to 6 bases, leaving 10 bases not matched to a gene. From germline, CDR1 is SGDLS and CDR2 YYNGEE. The CDR3 DNA reads TGTGCCAGCAGCGTAGCTCCTAGCGGGAGGGCCGAGGGCGAGCAGTACTTC. This sequence encodes CASSVAPSGRAEGEQYF. The whole variable domain, filled in from reference TRBV9 and TRBJ2-7, reads DSGVTQTPKHLITATGQRVTLRCSPRSGDLSVYWYQQSLDQGLQFLIQYYNGEERAKGNILERFSAQQFPDLHSELNLSSLELGDSALYFCASSVAPSGRAEGEQYFGPGTRLTVT.

Within the sample, this clonotype is medium-sized. The chain carries TRBV19 and TRBJ2-7; 10 nucleotides match TRBD1. Germline V gene lookup returns CDR1 LNHDA and CDR2 SQIVND (reference sequence). The junction had 2 bases not matched to a gene; V was cut back by 4 bases and J by 5 bases. CDR3 size: 13 residues. CDR3 nucleotide sequence: TGTGCCAGTAGTAGGGGACAGGGGAACGAGCAGTACTTC. Protein: CASSRGQGNEQYF.

This CDR3 reads CASSSGQGGNTEAFF. CDR3 nucleotides: TGTGCCAGCAGCTCGGGACAGGGGGGGAACACTGAAGCTTTCTTT. The chain couples TRBV7-9 to TRBJ1-1; TRBD1 matches 11 bases. J was trimmed by 1 base and V by 4 bases; bases with no gene match: 2. This CDR3 has 15 residues. Germline V CDR1 and CDR2: SEHNR, FQNEAQ (reference sequence).

Notes on this clonotype: This may be a read error, as it is one base from a much larger clone. The chain joins TRBV9 to TRBJ1-2, with a weak D call TRBD1 (5 bases). V lost 5 bases to trimming and J lost 4 bases, with 15 bases between them. The CDR3 covers 14 residues. The germline V gene encodes CDR1 SGDLS and CDR2 YYNGEE. The CDR3 spells CASRDWEQVYGYTF. CDR3 DNA: TGTGCCAGCAGGGATTGGGAACAGGTCTATGGCTACACCTTC.

In this sample, this clonotype turned up many times. The rearrangement joins TRBV7-3 to TRBJ1-1; unclear D gene. V lost 5 bases to trimming and J lost 8 bases, with 12 bases between them. The CDR3 totals 12 residues. Per the germline V gene, CDR1 is SGHTA and CDR2 is FQGTGA. This CDR3 reads CASSPLGEEAFF. Written as DNA, the CDR3 is TGTGCCAGCAGCCCCTTAGGAGAGGAAGCTTTCTTT.

There are many counts of this clonotype. This chain uses TRBV20-1 with TRBJ2-1, with D possibly being TRBD2 (5 bases). V lost 1 base, J lost 4 bases, and 11 bases lay in between. The CDR3 is 14 residues long. Germline lookup yields CDR1 DFQATT and CDR2 SNEGSKA (reference sequence). The CDR3 nucleotides are TGCAGTGCTAGAGGACTAAACATTTACAATGAGCAGTTCTTC. Translating it yields CSARGLNIYNEQFF.

This clonotype was detected ten times or more. This chain connects TRBV4-2 to TRBJ1-6, with a possible D match to TRBD1 (5 bases). V lost 8 bases and J 10 bases, leaving 12 bases between the germline ends. The CDR3 totals 12 residues. Germline lookup yields CDR1 LGHNA and CDR2 YNFKEQ. The CDR3 region has the DNA TGTGCCAGCGGGGGGAAAGAATCACCCCTCCACTTT. It yields the protein CASGGKESPLHF.